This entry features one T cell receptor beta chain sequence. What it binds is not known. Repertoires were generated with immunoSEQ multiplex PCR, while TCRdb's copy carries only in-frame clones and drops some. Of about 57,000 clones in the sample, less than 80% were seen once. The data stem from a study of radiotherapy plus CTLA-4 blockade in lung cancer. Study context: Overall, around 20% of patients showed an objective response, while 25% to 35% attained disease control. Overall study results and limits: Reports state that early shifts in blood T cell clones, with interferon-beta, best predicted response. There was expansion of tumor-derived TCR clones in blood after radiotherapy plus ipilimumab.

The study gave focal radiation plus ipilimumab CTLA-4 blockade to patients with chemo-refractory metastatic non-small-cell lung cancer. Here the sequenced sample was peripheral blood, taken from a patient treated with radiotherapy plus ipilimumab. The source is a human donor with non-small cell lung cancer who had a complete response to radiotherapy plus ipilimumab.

CDR3 coding DNA: TGTGCCAGCAGCAACTACCACAGGGGGTCCTACGAGCAGTACGTC. Its protein product is CASSNYHRGSYEQYV. The gene calls are TRBV11-2 and TRBJ2-7, with 8 bases aligning to TRBD1. Germline-derived CDR1 and CDR2 are SGHAT and FQNNGV. J gave up 1 base and V 5 bases, and 7 bases lay outside the gene matches. The CDR3 runs to 15 residues.